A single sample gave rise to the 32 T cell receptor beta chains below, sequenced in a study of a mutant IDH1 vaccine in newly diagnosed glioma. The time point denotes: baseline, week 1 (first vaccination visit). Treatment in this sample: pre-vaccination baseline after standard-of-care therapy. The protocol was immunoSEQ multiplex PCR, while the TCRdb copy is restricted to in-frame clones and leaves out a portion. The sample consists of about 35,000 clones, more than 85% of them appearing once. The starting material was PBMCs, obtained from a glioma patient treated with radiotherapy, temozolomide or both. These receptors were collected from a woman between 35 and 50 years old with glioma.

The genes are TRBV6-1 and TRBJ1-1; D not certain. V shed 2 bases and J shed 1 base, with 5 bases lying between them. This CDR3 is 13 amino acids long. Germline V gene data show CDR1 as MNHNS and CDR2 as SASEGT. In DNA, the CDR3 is TGTGCCAGCAGTGAATGGGAGAACACTGAAGCTTTCTTT. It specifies CASSEWENTEAFF.

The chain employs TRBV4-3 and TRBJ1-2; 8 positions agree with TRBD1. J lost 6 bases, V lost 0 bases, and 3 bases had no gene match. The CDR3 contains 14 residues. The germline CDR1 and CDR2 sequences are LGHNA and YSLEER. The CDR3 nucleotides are TGCGCCAGCAGCCAAGAGACAGGGGTCGATGGCTACACCTTC. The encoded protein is CASSQETGVDGYTF.

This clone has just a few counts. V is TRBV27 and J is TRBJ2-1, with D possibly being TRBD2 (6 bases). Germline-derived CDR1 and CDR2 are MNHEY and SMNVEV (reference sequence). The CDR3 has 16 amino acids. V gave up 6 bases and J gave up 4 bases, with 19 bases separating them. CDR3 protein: CASSNRGGKGYNEQFF. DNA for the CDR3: TGTGCCAGCAGCAACCGGGGCGGGAAAGGGTACAATGAGCAGTTCTTC.

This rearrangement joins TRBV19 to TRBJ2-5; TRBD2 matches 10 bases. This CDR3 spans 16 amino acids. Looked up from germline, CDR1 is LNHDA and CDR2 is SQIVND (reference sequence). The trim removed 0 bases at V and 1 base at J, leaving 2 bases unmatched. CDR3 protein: CASSIERTSGQETQYF. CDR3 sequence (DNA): TGTGCCAGTAGTATAGAAAGGACTAGCGGCCAAGAGACCCAGTACTTC.

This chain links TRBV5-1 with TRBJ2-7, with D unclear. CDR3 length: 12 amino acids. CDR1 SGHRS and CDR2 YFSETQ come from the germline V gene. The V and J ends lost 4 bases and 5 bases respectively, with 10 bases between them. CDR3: CASSPRGNEQYF. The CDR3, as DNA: TGCGCCAGCAGCCCTAGAGGTAACGAGCAGTACTTC.

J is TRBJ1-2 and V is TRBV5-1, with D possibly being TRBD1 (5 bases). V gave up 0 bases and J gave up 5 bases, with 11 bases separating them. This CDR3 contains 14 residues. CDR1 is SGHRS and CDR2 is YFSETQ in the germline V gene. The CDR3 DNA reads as TGCGCCAGCAGCTTGGGATTGTCAGGGTATGGCTACACCTTC. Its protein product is CASSLGLSGYGYTF.

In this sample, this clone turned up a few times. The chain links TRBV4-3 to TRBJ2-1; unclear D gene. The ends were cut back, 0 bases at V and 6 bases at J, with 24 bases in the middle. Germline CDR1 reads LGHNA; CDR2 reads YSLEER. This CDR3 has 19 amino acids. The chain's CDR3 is CASSQDLFLRVRTINEQFF. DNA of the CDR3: TGCGCCAGCAGCCAAGATCTCTTCCTTAGAGTCCGAACTATCAATGAGCAGTTCTTC.

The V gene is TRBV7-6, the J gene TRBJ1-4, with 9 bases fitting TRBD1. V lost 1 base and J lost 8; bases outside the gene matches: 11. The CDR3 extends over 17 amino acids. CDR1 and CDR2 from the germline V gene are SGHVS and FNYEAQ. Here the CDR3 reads CASSLGIQGAIGEKLFF. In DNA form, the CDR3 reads TGTGCCAGCAGCTTAGGGATACAGGGGGCAATAGGCGAAAAACTGTTTTTT. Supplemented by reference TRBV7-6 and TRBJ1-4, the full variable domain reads GAGVSQSPRYKVTKRGQDVALRCDPISGHVSLYWYRQALGQGPEFLTYFNYEAQQDKSGLPNDRFSAERPEGSISTLTIQRTEQRDSAMYRCASSLGIQGAIGEKLFFGSGTQLSVL.

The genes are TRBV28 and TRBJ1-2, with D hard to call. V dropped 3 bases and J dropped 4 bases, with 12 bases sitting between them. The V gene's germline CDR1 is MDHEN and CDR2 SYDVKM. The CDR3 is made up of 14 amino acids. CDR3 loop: CASSFRSRVYGYTF. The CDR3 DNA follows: TGTGCCAGCAGTTTCCGGTCCCGTGTCTATGGCTACACCTTC.

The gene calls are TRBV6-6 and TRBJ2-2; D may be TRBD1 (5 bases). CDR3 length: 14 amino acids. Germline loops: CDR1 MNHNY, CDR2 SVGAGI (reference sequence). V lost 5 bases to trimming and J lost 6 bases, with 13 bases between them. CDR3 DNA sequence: TGTGCCAGCAGTCCCTCAGGGTATTCCGGGGAGCTGTTTTTT. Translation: CASSPSGYSGELFF.

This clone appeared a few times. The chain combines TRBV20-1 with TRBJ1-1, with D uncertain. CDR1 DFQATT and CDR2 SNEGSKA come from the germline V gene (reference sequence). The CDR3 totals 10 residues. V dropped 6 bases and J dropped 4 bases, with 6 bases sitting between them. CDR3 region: CSARSTEAFF. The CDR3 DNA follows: TGCAGTGCCAGAAGCACTGAAGCTTTCTTT.

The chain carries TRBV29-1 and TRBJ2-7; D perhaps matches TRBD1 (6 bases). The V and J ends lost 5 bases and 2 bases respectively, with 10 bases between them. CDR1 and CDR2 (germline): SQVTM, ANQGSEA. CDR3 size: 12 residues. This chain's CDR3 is CSVQDSTYEQYF. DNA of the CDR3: TGCAGCGTTCAGGACAGTACCTACGAGCAGTACTTC.

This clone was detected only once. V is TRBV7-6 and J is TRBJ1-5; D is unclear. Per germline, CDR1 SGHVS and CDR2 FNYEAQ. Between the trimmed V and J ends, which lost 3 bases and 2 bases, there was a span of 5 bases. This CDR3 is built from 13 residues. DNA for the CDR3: TGTGCCAGCAGCTTTAGGGGCAATCAGCCCCAGCATTTT. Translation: CASSFRGNQPQHF. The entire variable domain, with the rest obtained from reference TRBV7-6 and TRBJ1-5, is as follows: GAGVSQSPRYKVTKRGQDVALRCDPISGHVSLYWYRQALGQGPEFLTYFNYEAQQDKSGLPNDRFSAERPEGSISTLTIQRTEQRDSAMYRCASSFRGNQPQHFGDGTRLSIL.

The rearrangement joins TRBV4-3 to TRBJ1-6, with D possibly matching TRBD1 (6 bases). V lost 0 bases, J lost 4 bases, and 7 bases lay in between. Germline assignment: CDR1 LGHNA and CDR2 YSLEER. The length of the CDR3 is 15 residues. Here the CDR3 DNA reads TGCGCCAGCAGCCAAGACAGGGGATATAATTCACCCCTCCACTTT. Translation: CASSQDRGYNSPLHF.

CDR3 protein: CASSGAEPQHF. CDR3 sequence (DNA): TGTGCCAGCAGTGGAGCCGAGCCCCAGCATTTT. The genes are TRBV6-1 and TRBJ1-5; D not certain. Germline V gives CDR1 MNHNS, CDR2 SASEGT. Trimming shortened V by 4 bases and J by 8 bases, and 6 bases separated the two germline ends. The length of the CDR3 is 11 residues.

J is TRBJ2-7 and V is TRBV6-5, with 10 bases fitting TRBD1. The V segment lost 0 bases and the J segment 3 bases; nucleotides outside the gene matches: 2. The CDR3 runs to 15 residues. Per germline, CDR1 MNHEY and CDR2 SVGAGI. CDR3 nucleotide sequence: TGTGCCAGCAGTTACTCGACAGGGGGCTTCTACGAGCAGTACTTC. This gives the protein CASSYSTGGFYEQYF.

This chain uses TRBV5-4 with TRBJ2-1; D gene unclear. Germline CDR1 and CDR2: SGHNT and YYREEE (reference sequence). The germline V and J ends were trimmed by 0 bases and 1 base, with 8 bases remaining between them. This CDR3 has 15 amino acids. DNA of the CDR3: TGTGCCAGCAGCTTGGCTCCTAGTTCCTACAATGAGCAGTTCTTC. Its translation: CASSLAPSSYNEQFF.

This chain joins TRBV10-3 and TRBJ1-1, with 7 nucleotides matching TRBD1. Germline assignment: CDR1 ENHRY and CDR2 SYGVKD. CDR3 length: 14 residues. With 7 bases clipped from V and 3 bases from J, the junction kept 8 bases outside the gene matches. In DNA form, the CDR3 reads TGTGCCATCACCAGCGACAGGGAGGACACTGAAGCTTTCTTT. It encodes CAITSDREDTEAFF.

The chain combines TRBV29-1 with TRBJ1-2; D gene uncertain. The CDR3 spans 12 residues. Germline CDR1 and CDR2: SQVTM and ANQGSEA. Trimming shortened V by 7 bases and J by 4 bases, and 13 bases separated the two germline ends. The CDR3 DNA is TGCAGCGCCTTGAGTGTAACCTATGGCTACACCTTC. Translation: CSALSVTYGYTF.

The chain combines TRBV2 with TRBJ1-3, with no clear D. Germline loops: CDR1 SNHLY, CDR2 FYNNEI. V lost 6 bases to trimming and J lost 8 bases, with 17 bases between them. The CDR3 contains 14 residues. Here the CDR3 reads CASRPVPGLDTIYF. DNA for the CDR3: TGTGCCAGCAGGCCCGTCCCCGGGCTGGACACCATATATTTT. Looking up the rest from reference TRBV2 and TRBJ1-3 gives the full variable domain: EPEVTQTPSHQVTQMGQEVILRCVPISNHLYFYWYRQILGQKVEFLVSFYNNEISEKSEIFDDQFSVERPDGSNFTLKIRSTKLEDSAMYFCASRPVPGLDTIYFGEGSWLTVV.

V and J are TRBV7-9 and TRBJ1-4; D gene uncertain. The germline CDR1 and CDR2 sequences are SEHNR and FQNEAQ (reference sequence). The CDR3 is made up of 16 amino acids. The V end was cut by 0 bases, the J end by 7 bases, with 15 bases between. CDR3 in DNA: TGTGCCAGCAGCTTAGCCTCGGGCGCGGTGGGTGAAAAACTGTTTTTT. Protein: CASSLASGAVGEKLFF. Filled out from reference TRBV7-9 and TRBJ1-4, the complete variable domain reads DTGVSQNPRHKITKRGQNVTFRCDPISEHNRLYWYRQTLGQGPEFLTYFQNEAQLEKSRLLSDRFSAERPKGSFSTLEIQRTEQGDSAMYLCASSLASGAVGEKLFFGSGTQLSVL.

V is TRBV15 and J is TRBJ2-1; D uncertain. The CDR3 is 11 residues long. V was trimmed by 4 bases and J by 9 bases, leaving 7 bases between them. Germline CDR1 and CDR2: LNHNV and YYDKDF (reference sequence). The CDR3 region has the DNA TGTGCCACCAGCATAATTAGTGAGCAGTTCTTC. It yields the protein CATSIISEQFF.

The CDR3 DNA reads TGCGCCAGCAGTGACTCAAGGGGACGGGGATCCTACGAGCAGTACTTC. Its translation: CASSDSRGRGSYEQYF. V gene TRBV10-1 combines with J gene TRBJ2-7; D is possibly TRBD1 or TRBD2 (5 bases each). The CDR3 has 16 amino acids. V lost 3 bases, J lost 1 base, and 16 bases lay in between. In germline, CDR1 is WNHNN, CDR2 SYGVQD (reference sequence).

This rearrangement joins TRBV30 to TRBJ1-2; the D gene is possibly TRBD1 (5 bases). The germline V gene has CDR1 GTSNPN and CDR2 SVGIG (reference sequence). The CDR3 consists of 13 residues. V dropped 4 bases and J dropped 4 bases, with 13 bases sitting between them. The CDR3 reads CAWTLGVSYGYTF. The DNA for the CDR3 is TGTGCCTGGACCCTAGGGGTCAGCTATGGCTACACCTTC.

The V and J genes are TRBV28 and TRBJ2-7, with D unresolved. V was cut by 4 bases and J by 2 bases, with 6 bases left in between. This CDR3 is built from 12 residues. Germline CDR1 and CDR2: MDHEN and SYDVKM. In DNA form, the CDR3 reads TGTGCCAGCAGTTCAGACACCTACGAGCAGTACTTC. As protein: CASSSDTYEQYF.

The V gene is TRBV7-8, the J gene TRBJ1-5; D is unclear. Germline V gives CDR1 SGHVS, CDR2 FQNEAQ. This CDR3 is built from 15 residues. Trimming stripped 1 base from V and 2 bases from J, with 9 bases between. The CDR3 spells CASSLGGFGNQPQHF. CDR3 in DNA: TGTGCCAGCAGCTTAGGAGGGTTCGGCAATCAGCCCCAGCATTTT.

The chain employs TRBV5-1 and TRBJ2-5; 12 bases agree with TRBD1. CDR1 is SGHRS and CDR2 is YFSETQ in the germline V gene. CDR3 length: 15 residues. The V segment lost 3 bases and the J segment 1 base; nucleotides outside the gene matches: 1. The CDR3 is CASSWGQGAQETQYF. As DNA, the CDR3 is TGCGCCAGCAGCTGGGGACAGGGGGCCCAAGAGACCCAGTACTTC. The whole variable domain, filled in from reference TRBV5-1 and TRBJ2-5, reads KAGVTQTPRYLIKTRGQQVTLSCSPISGHRSVSWYQQTPGQGLQFLFEYFSETQRNKGNFPGRFSGRQFSNSRSEMNVSTLELGDSALYLCASSWGQGAQETQYFGPGTRLLVL.

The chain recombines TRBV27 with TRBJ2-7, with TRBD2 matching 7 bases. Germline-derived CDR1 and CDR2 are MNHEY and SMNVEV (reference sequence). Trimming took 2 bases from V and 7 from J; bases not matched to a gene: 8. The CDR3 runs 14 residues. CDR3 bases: TGTGCCAGCAGTTTAGAATGGCTAGCGGATGAGCAGTACTTC. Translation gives CASSLEWLADEQYF.

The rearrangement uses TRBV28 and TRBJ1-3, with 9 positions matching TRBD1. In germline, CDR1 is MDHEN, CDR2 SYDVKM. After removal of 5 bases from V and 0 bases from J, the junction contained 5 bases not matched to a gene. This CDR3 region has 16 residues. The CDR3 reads CASSDDRGFSGNTIYF. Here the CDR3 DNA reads TGTGCCAGCAGTGATGACAGGGGGTTCTCTGGAAACACCATATATTTT.

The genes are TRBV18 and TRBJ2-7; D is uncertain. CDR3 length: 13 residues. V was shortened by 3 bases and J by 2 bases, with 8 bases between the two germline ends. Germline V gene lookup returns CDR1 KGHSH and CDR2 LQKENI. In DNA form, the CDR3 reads TGTGCCAGCTCACCCCAGAATACCTACGAGCAGTACTTC. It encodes CASSPQNTYEQYF.

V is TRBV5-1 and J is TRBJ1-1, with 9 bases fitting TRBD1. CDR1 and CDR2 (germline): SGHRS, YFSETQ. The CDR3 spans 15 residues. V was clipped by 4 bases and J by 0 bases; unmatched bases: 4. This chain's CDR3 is CASSAWTGVNTEAFF. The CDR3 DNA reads TGCGCCAGCAGCGCCTGGACAGGGGTGAACACTGAAGCTTTCTTT. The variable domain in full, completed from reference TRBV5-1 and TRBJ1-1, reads KAGVTQTPRYLIKTRGQQVTLSCSPISGHRSVSWYQQTPGQGLQFLFEYFSETQRNKGNFPGRFSGRQFSNSRSEMNVSTLELGDSALYLCASSAWTGVNTEAFFGQGTRLTVV.

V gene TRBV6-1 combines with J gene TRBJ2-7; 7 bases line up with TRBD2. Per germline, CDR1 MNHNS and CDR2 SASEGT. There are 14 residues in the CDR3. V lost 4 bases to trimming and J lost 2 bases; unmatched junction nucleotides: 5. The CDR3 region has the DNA TGTGCCAGCAGTGGGAGCGGGGTCCCCTACGAGCAGTACTTC. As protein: CASSGSGVPYEQYF.